This entry features one TCR beta chain sequence. These data are taken from a study of T cell changes during pregnancy in multiple sclerosis. Trimming at V came to 5 bases and at J to 4 bases, leaving 8 bases not matched to a gene. There are 15 residues in the CDR3. The germline V gene encodes CDR1 SGHTA and CDR2 FQGNSA. The assay was immunoSEQ multiplex PCR, and TCRdb's table has in-frame clones only and misses some. The sample comprises tens of thousands of clones, 90% to 95% of which are singletons, and 0.7% to 1% rests with the top ten. The sequence was obtained from a female donor with multiple sclerosis, enrolled in a pregnancy study. The J gene is TRBJ2-1, the V gene TRBV7-2; 7 bases map to TRBD2. The sample in question was peripheral blood, obtained in the first trimester of pregnancy. For the CDR3, the DNA is TGTGCCAGCAGCCCTATGGGGGGGATATACAATGAGCAGTTCTTC. It codes for CASSPMGGIYNEQFF.